This T cell receptor (beta chain) was observed in a study of shared T cell receptors in the human thymus. Only in-frame clones appear in the TCRdb table, and some are missing; sequencing was by immunoSEQ multiplex PCR. The sample has over 650,000 clones, around 87% seen once; the top ten hold just under 0.0095%. The V end was cut by 5 bases, the J end by 0 bases, with 6 bases between. The CDR3 is made up of 12 amino acids. The germline gives CDR1 SGHRS, CDR2 YFSETQ. A further study also used this sample, focusing on human thymus T cells. That paper states: Having surgery to correct congenital heart defects, healthy Finnish infants acted as the donors.

This TCR derives from a boy less than two years old with a congenital heart defect. The sample consisted of thymocytes. The chain uses TRBV5-1 and TRBJ2-7; no clear D. The CDR3 sequence is CASRNSSYEQYF. CDR3 in DNA: TGCGCCAGCAGAAATAGCTCCTACGAGCAGTACTTC.